This T cell receptor (beta chain) was identified in a study of T cells in Graves' hyperthyroidism and ophthalmopathy. At least ten counts were recorded for this clonotype. Its antigen is unknown. TCR beta CDR3 sequences were amplified from RNA transcripts. The TCR CDR3 was amplified in a first-round RT-PCR using the HTBI primer set. TCRdb reprocessed the multiplex PCR reads with MiXCR, giving one entry per CDR3 protein. The sample shows around 300,000 distinct CDR3 sequences, approximately 13% of them seen only once. Uncontrolled infection, other autoimmune disease, pregnancy and lactation each barred patients from inclusion. Clinical symptoms, serum thyroxine and TRAb, thyroid ultrasound and orbital computed tomography together formed the diagnostic basis. Study-wide results and caveats: Peripheral blood also featured most of the thyroid clonotypes expanded above 0.001.

Material: blood. This receptor was taken from a woman between 40 and 55 years old with Graves' hyperthyroidism.

This CDR3 is CASSLGDYEQYF. The CDR3 bases are TGTGCCAGCAGCTTAGGCGACTACGAGCAGTACTTC. The genes are TRBV13 and TRBJ2-7; D uncertain. CDR3 length equals 12 residues. Germline V gene sequence: CDR1 PRHDT, CDR2 FYEKMQ (reference sequence). V lost 0 bases and J lost 3, with 3 bases in between.